Reported below is one T cell receptor beta chain. This CDR3 has 15 amino acids. CDR1 and CDR2 (germline): SGHVS, FNYEAQ. Losses at the gene ends were 1 base for V and 11 bases for J; bases not matched to a gene: 5. This record comes from a study of blood T cell repertoires in COVID-19. Some clones are missing from TCRdb's copy, which holds only in-frame ones; the method was immunoSEQ multiplex PCR. The sample consists of more than 70,000 clones, 85% to 90% of them appearing once. The chain combines TRBV7-6 with TRBJ2-2; 12 positions match TRBD2. This sequence originates from a man in his sixties with acute or convalescent COVID-19. The sequenced sample consisted of peripheral blood. The CDR3 protein is CASSLELAGGLELFF. The CDR3 DNA follows: TGTGCCAGCAGCTTAGAACTAGCGGGAGGTCTAGAGCTGTTTTTT.